The T cell receptor beta chain under discussion was sequenced for a study of cytomegalovirus exposure and HLA in healthy donors. Overall study results and limits: Cytomegalovirus association was listed for 150 or so TCR beta chains. TCR beta V segments were, for the most part, productive about 90% or about 30% of the time in an earlier analysis. High sensitivity and specificity were reportedly achieved when the classifier diagnosed cytomegalovirus status.

Germline V gives CDR1 SGHRS, CDR2 YFSETQ. V was shortened by 5 bases and J by 1 base, with 8 bases between the two germline ends. The CDR3 has 13 amino acids. Vbeta (60) and Jbeta (13) primers were used in the PCR. TCRdb keeps only in-frame clones here, not all; method: immunoSEQ multiplex PCR. The table includes 55,000 to 80,000 clones, 65% to 75% detected once. A note on this clone: Its antigen is unidentified.

The receptor was isolated from a man between 45 and 60 years old in good health and CMV-seropositive. V and J are TRBV5-1 and TRBJ2-3; the D is unclear. The material sequenced was PBMCs. CDR3 in amino acids: CASSVPGTDTQYF. CDR3 sequence (DNA): TGCGCCAGCAGTGTTCCGGGCACAGATACGCAGTATTTT.